These 20 T cell receptor beta chains were sequenced from one sample in a study of T cells in Graves' hyperthyroidism and ophthalmopathy. RNA transcripts gave rise to amplified TCR beta CDR3 regions. The primer set for the first-round RT-PCR of the TCR CDR3 was HTBI. A single record per CDR3 protein comes from TCRdb applying MiXCR to the multiplex PCR reads. The data hold roughly 500,000 distinct CDR3 sequences, with 40% to 55% observed a single time. The sequenced sample was peripheral blood or thyroid tissue (not recorded which). The receptor source for this set is an adult woman with Graves' disease, either hyperthyroidism or ophthalmopathy (not recorded which).

This clonotype was detected many times. The chain recombines TRBV20-1 with TRBJ2-7; perhaps TRBD1 as D (5 bases). V lost 2 bases and J 6 bases, leaving 14 bases between the germline ends. Germline values: CDR1 DFQATT, CDR2 SNEGSKA (reference sequence). CDR3 length: 13 residues. CDR3 DNA: TGCAGTGCTAGAATAACAAGGCAGGGCGAGCAGTACTTC. Protein sequence: CSARITRQGEQYF.

Ten or more counts support this clonotype. V usage is TRBV20-1 and J usage is TRBJ1-2; possibly TRBD1 for D (6 bases). Germline V gene sequence: CDR1 DFQATT, CDR2 SNEGSKA (reference sequence). The CDR3 has 11 residues. CDR3 nucleotides: TGCATAACAGGGTATAACTATGGCTACACCTTC. It yields the protein CITGYNYGYTF.

The genes are TRBV9 and TRBJ2-7; 11 nucleotides agree with TRBD2. The CDR3 runs to 17 residues. V lost 4 bases and J lost 5; bases outside the gene matches: 14. The germline V gene has CDR1 SGDLS and CDR2 YYNGEE. CDR3 in amino acids: CASSPRLIAGGYHEQYF. CDR3 in DNA: TGTGCCAGCAGCCCCCGCCTCATAGCGGGAGGGTACCACGAGCAGTACTTC.

Here the CDR3 DNA reads TGCAGTGCGCCCCCGGGACTAGGGTCTTACGAGCAGTACTTC. As protein: CSAPPGLGSYEQYF. The chain combines TRBV20-1 with TRBJ2-7, with 8 bases matching TRBD2. The CDR3 consists of 14 residues. After removal of 6 bases from V and 4 bases from J, the junction contained 11 bases not matched to a gene. Germline loops: CDR1 DFQATT, CDR2 SNEGSKA (reference sequence).

This clonotype appeared many times. The chain joins TRBV2 to TRBJ1-1, with D maybe TRBD1 (5 bases). Germline lookup yields CDR1 SNHLY and CDR2 FYNNEI. V lost 6 bases and J lost 5, with 16 bases in between. CDR3 length: 14 residues. In DNA, the CDR3 is TGTGCCAGCAGAGCGCGGGGGGGGAGGACTGAAGCTTTCTTT. Amino acid sequence: CASRARGGRTEAFF.

The J gene is TRBJ2-5, the V gene TRBV7-2, with a possible D match to TRBD2 (5 bases). The CDR3 sequence is 16 residues long. CDR1 and CDR2 (germline): SGHTA, FQGNSA. Between the trimmed V and J ends, which lost 4 bases and 4 bases, there was a span of 19 bases. CDR3 DNA sequence: TGTGCCAGCAGCTCCTCCGGGGTTGGCCCGGGAGAGACCCAGTACTTC. This encodes CASSSSGVGPGETQYF.

The rearrangement links TRBV20-1 to TRBJ1-6; possibly TRBD1 for D (5 bases). The germline V and J ends were trimmed by 4 bases and 6 bases, with 13 bases remaining between them. Per the germline V gene, CDR1 is DFQATT and CDR2 is SNEGSKA (reference sequence). The CDR3 is 14 residues long. The CDR3 DNA is TGCAGTGCTACGCAGGGACGGTCTAATTCACCCCTCCACTTT. Protein product: CSATQGRSNSPLHF.

This clonotype was counted many times. This chain joins TRBV19 and TRBJ1-1; D is ambiguous. Looked up from germline, CDR1 is LNHDA and CDR2 is SQIVND (reference sequence). The CDR3 is 14 residues long. Trimming took 7 bases from V and 6 from J, leaving 18 bases between them. The CDR3 reads CASKPWVINPEAFF. For the CDR3, the DNA is TGTGCCAGTAAGCCTTGGGTGATTAATCCTGAAGCTTTCTTT. Using reference TRBV19 and TRBJ1-1 for the parts outside the CDR3, the full variable domain is DGGITQSPKYLFRKEGQNVTLSCEQNLNHDAMYWYRQDPGQGLRLIYYSQIVNDFQKGDIAEGYSVSREKKESFPLTVTSAQKNPTAFYLCASKPWVINPEAFFGQGTRLTVV.

The J gene is TRBJ2-5, the V gene TRBV20-1; maybe TRBD1 (6 bases). V gave up 5 bases and J gave up 5 bases, with 15 bases separating them. The CDR3 spans 13 residues. Germline V lookup: CDR1 DFQATT, CDR2 SNEGSKA (reference sequence). The CDR3 nucleotides read TGCAGTGCTTACAGGGCCGGGGTGGAGACCCAGTACTTC. The encoded protein is CSAYRAGVETQYF.

Many counts were recorded for this clonotype. The CDR3 loop is CSARDSLAGFETQYF. The CDR3 region has the DNA TGCAGTGCTAGAGATTCGCTAGCGGGATTTGAGACCCAGTACTTC. The chain is built from TRBV20-1 and TRBJ2-5; 9 bases map to TRBD2. The CDR3 has 15 residues. From germline, CDR1 is DFQATT and CDR2 SNEGSKA (reference sequence). V was pared by 0 bases and J by 5 bases, with 7 bases of the junction left unmatched.

This clonotype was picked up many times. The genes are TRBV10-3 and TRBJ1-2, with D unclear. Trimming stripped 0 bases from V and 2 bases from J, with 7 bases between. Germline-derived CDR1 and CDR2 are ENHRY and SYGVKD. The CDR3 has 14 amino acids. The chain's CDR3 is CAISESGPNYGYTF. The CDR3, as DNA: TGTGCCATCAGTGAGTCGGGTCCAAACTATGGCTACACCTTC.

There are a few counts of this clonotype. The V gene is TRBV2, the J gene TRBJ2-7, with D perhaps matching TRBD2 (5 bases). There are 14 residues in the CDR3. Trimming stripped 1 base from V and 6 bases from J, with 13 bases between. The germline CDR1 and CDR2 sequences are SNHLY and FYNNEI. CDR3 sequence: CASSEGGGGSEQYF. The CDR3 DNA is TGTGCCAGCAGTGAAGGTGGCGGAGGCTCCGAGCAGTACTTC. The variable domain in full, with the rest retrieved from reference TRBV2 and TRBJ2-7, is EPEVTQTPSHQVTQMGQEVILRCVPISNHLYFYWYRQILGQKVEFLVSFYNNEISEKSEIFDDQFSVERPDGSNFTLKIRSTKLEDSAMYFCASSEGGGGSEQYFGPGTRLTVT.

The chain carries TRBV19 and TRBJ2-1; TRBD2 matches at 8 bases. In germline, CDR1 is LNHDA, CDR2 SQIVND (reference sequence). CDR3 length: 15 amino acids. Trimming at V came to 1 base and at J to 4 bases, leaving 3 bases not matched to a gene. The CDR3 protein is CASSIAGGPYNEQFF. DNA of the CDR3: TGTGCCAGTAGTATAGCGGGAGGGCCTTACAATGAGCAGTTCTTC.

This clonotype was seen more than once but under ten times. This chain links TRBV4-3 with TRBJ2-2; possible D gene TRBD2, 6 bases. CDR1 and CDR2 from the germline V gene are LGHNA and YSLEER. Trimming pared 1 base from V and 2 bases from J, leaving 17 bases between. The CDR3 spans 18 residues. For the CDR3, the DNA is TGCGCCAGCAGCCAAGTGGGGGGTGCGGGAATTAACACCGGGGAGCTGTTTTTT. Its protein is CASSQVGGAGINTGELFF.

On this clonotype: This CDR3 fails to terminate in the conserved phenylalanine or tryptophan, so it likely reflects a read error. Because the CDR3's place on the DNA is in doubt, the DNA is left out and the CDR3 is given as listed by TCRdb. V is TRBV7-3 and J is TRBJ2-6; TRBD2 is the table's D call, not checked against the DNA. The germline V gene has CDR1 SGHTA and CDR2 FQGTGA. From its first to its last residue, the CDR3 has 9 amino acids. CDR3 in amino acids: CASSLRPAA.

A few counts support this clonotype. The CDR3 region is CSVESPNYGYTF. The CDR3 coding sequence is TGCAGCGTTGAAAGCCCTAACTATGGCTACACCTTC. The rearrangement joins TRBV29-1 to TRBJ1-2; D gene unclear. Trimming shortened V by 2 bases and J by 0 bases, and 4 bases separated the two germline ends. Germline CDR1 SQVTM, CDR2 ANQGSEA. This CDR3 spans 12 amino acids.

This clonotype has at least ten counts. The V and J genes are TRBV20-1 and TRBJ2-2; D is ambiguous. The V end lost 5 bases, the J end lost 2 bases, and 3 bases lay between the germline ends. The CDR3 sequence is 11 residues long. Germline V gives CDR1 DFQATT, CDR2 SNEGSKA (reference sequence). CDR3 in amino acids: CSAGNTGELFF. The DNA of the CDR3 is TGCAGTGCTGGAAACACCGGGGAGCTGTTTTTT.

At least ten counts were recorded for this clonotype. The chain is built from TRBV29-1 and TRBJ2-5; a possible D gene is TRBD2 (6 bases). Germline V CDR1 and CDR2: SQVTM, ANQGSEA. The V end was cut by 6 bases, the J end by 5 bases, with 13 bases between. The CDR3 runs 12 residues. The DNA for the CDR3 is TGCAGCGTACGAGCGGGTGGGGAGACCCAGTACTTC. Translated, it gives CSVRAGGETQYF. Using reference TRBV29-1 and TRBJ2-5 for the parts outside the CDR3, the full variable domain is SAVISQKPSRDICQRGTSLTIQCQVDSQVTMMFWYRQQPGQSLTLIATANQGSEATYESGFVIDKFPISRPNLTFSTLTVSNMSPEDSSIYLCSVRAGGETQYFGPGTRLLVL.

The J gene is TRBJ2-5, the V gene TRBV24-1; D may be TRBD1 (6 bases). The CDR3 loop spans 14 amino acids. Germline CDR1 reads KGHDR; CDR2 reads SFDVKD. V was trimmed by 11 bases and J by 0 bases, leaving 15 bases between them. The CDR3 DNA reads as TGTGCCAGCAGGCCGACAGGCAACCAAGAGACCCAGTACTTC. This sequence encodes CASRPTGNQETQYF.

In this sample, this clonotype turned up many times. The gene calls are TRBV5-6 and TRBJ2-7, with TRBD1 matching 7 bases. Germline CDR1 SGHDT, CDR2 YYEEEE. The CDR3 length is 14 residues. V lost 4 bases, J lost 1 base, and 5 bases stayed unmatched. CDR3 DNA: TGTGCCAGCAGCATACAGGGGCGATCCTACGAGCAGTACTTC. Translating gives CASSIQGRSYEQYF.